This T cell receptor (beta chain) was profiled in a study of T cell repertoires in cytomegalovirus infection. Across the whole study: Signatures in public TCR beta sequences pointed to both CMV infection and matching HLA type.

For this clonotype: Its antigen is unknown. This sequence may be a read error, since a much larger clone differs from it by one base.

Study-level findings and limits: HLA-C-restricted CMV-specific TCR beta clonotypes were dominant in the ex vivo response.

CDR3 size: 13 residues. Germline assignment: CDR1 SGHVS and CDR2 FQNEAQ. TCRdb fed the reads into MiXCR, producing one record per CDR3 protein. Counted here are approximately 910,000 distinct CDR3 sequences, less than 40% occurring once; the ten biggest clones make up more than 12%. The source was cultured CD8+ T cells from PBMCs, collected from culture after CMV antigen stimulation. This sequence originates from a human donor in good health (CMV status not recorded). Some clones in this sample may be carry-over from other donors' samples. The J gene is TRBJ2-7, the V gene TRBV7-8, with D perhaps assigned TRBD1 or TRBD2 (5 bases each). CDR3 nucleotides: TGTGTCAGCAGCTTACCGGGACGCTACGAGCAGTACGTC. Amino acids: CVSSLPGRYEQYV.